This T cell receptor (beta chain) comes out of a study of spatial heterogeneity in lung cancer. Study-level background: Correlation of TCR transcript counts in tumor regions with a T cell module score from matched bulk RNA-seq was strong. A unique TCR and UMI combination showed up more than ten times in raw reads, on average.

Overall study results and limits: Tumoral mutation counts were tracked by counts of expanded intratumoral alpha and beta TCRs.

Note on this clonotype: What it recognizes is unknown.

Via MiXCR, TCRdb re-called the 5' RACE reads, giving one row per CDR3 protein. This table has about 27,000 distinct CDR3 sequences, roughly 6.9% appearing once. Looked up from germline, CDR1 is SGHAT and CDR2 is FQNNGV. The V gene lost 5 bases and the J gene lost 1 base, with 15 bases spanning the gap. The CDR3 consists of 16 residues. Documented time point: sample taken at primary tumor resection. Unsorted samples of tumor, nontumor lung or frozen PBMC had their whole RNA sequenced. The rearrangement uses TRBV11-2 and TRBJ2-1; TRBD1 or TRBD2 may be the D gene (5 bases each). The clonotype comes from a male donor with early-stage non-small cell lung cancer. This sample comprised lung tumor tissue, obtained at surgery. CDR3 DNA: TGTGCCAGCAGCCCACCGAGGGGCCCTTCCTACAATGAGCAGTTCTTC. Amino acids: CASSPPRGPSYNEQFF. The full variable domain, completed using reference TRBV11-2 and TRBJ2-1, is EAGVAQSPRYKIIEKRQSVAFWCNPISGHATLYWYQQILGQGPKLLIQFQNNGVVDDSQLPKDRFSAERLKGVDSTLKIQPAKLEDSAVYLCASSPPRGPSYNEQFFGPGTRLTVL.